This TCR beta chain was captured by sequencing in a study of siplizumab effects on memory and regulatory T cells. Each sample contributed about 10^5 TCR templates to the assay. Sequenced by immunoSEQ multiplex PCR; TCRdb stores in-frame clones only, minus some. This table holds roughly 56,000 clones, around 98% found once. This sequence was found in a human donor in good health. The specimen sequenced was naive CD8+ T cells sorted from blood.

CDR3 nucleotides: TGTGCCAGCATGGGACAGCTTCTTGGCTACACCTTC. As protein: CASMGQLLGYTF. The chain uses TRBV2 and TRBJ1-2, with 7 bases identical to TRBD1. Unmatched junction bases numbered 6, after V lost 7 bases and J lost 7 bases. The CDR3 consists of 12 residues. The germline V gene has CDR1 SNHLY and CDR2 FYNNEI.